This is a list of T cell receptor beta chains from one sample in a study of T-cell memory formation after mild COVID-19. From the 5' RACE reads, TCRdb called clonotypes with MiXCR, one entry per CDR3 protein. The sample has hundreds of thousands of distinct CDR3 sequences; over 20% are singletons. Input material: PBMCs or a T cell subset sorted from them (not recorded which). The receptor set was obtained from an adult woman who had mild COVID-19 (a few samples of this study predate the infection). Cell type and time point are not known. Both conserved end residues are part of each CDR3. Each record gives: clone size, J gene, V gene, D gene, CDR3 protein, CDR3 DNA. D genes are given only for firm matches. Size is stated for part of the rows, as once, few or many counts, or as a class when the clone is expanded.

few	TRBJ2-7	TRBV3-1	NA	CASSHGGRISSYEQYF	TGTGCCAGCAGCCATGGGGGACGGATTAGCTCCTACGAGCAGTACTTC
NA	TRBJ1-5	TRBV19	NA	CASSIGGLSNQPQHF	TGTGCCAGTAGTATCGGCGGTTTGAGCAATCAGCCCCAGCATTTT
once	TRBJ1-2	TRBV5-6	NA	CASSSPSASYTF	TGTGCCAGCAGCTCGCCCAGCGCGAGCTACACCTTC
NA	TRBJ1-3	TRBV6-1	NA	CASSAEVGSGNTIYF	TGTGCCAGCAGTGCCGAGGTTGGATCTGGAAACACCATATATTTT
NA	TRBJ2-7	TRBV7-6	NA	CASSRLGSYEQYF	TGTGCCAGCAGCAGACTGGGATCCTACGAGCAGTACTTC
NA	TRBJ1-2	TRBV12-3/TRBV12-4	TRBD1	CASSAQGQPPGYTF	TGTGCCAGCAGTGCCCAGGGACAGCCACCCGGATACACCTTC
few	TRBJ2-3	TRBV4-2	TRBD2	CASSTPGGARYF	TGTGCCAGCAGCACACCGGGGGGGGCTCGGTATTTT
NA	TRBJ2-1	TRBV29-1	NA	CSVDSDRSFQSSYNEQFF	TGCAGCGTTGACTCCGACAGGAGCTTCCAAAGCTCCTACAATGAGCAGTTCTTC
few	TRBJ2-5	TRBV24-1	NA	CATSDFTGAQETQYF	TGTGCCACCAGTGATTTCACAGGAGCCCAAGAGACCCAGTACTTC
NA	TRBJ2-3	TRBV11-2	TRBD1	CASSLPTGADTQYF	TGTGCCAGCAGCTTACCCACAGGGGCAGATACGCAGTATTTT
NA	TRBJ2-7	TRBV29-1	TRBD1	CSVVFDRGYEQYF	TGCAGCGTTGTTTTCGACAGGGGCTACGAGCAGTACTTC
few	TRBJ2-7	TRBV4-2	TRBD1	CASSPGTGYPYEQYF	TGTGCCAGCAGCCCCGGGACAGGGTATCCCTACGAGCAGTACTTC
NA	TRBJ1-2	TRBV6-2/TRBV6-3	TRBD1	CASSYGTGGGYTF	TGTGCCAGCAGTTACGGGACAGGTGGCGGCTACACCTTC
NA	TRBJ1-1	TRBV19	TRBD1	CASSPDRGPGTEAFF	TGTGCCAGTAGTCCGGACAGGGGGCCGGGCACTGAAGCTTTCTTT
NA	TRBJ2-1	TRBV29-1	TRBD1	CSVEGERTGDTYNEQFF	TGCAGCGTTGAAGGGGAGAGGACAGGGGATACCTACAATGAGCAGTTCTTC
NA	TRBJ1-5	TRBV5-5	NA	CASSLYRDNQPQHF	TGTGCCAGCAGCTTGTACAGGGACAATCAGCCCCAGCATTTT
few	TRBJ2-1	TRBV11-2	NA	CASSSRVGRNSYNEQFF	TGTGCCAGCAGCTCCCGGGTAGGGAGGAACTCCTACAATGAGCAGTTCTTC
NA	TRBJ2-7	TRBV12-3/TRBV12-4	TRBD1	CASSLSGGVWYEQYF	TGTGCCAGCAGTTTATCAGGGGGCGTGTGGTACGAGCAGTACTTC
NA	TRBJ2-1	TRBV11-3	NA	CASVDIAGFF	TGTGCCAGCGTCGACATTGCGGGGTTCTTC
few	TRBJ2-3	TRBV2	TRBD2	CASIWTSGKSETDTQYF	TGTGCCAGCATATGGACTAGCGGGAAGTCTGAGACAGATACGCAGTATTTT
many	TRBJ2-7	TRBV4-3	NA	CASSRNSGDRGEQYF	TGCGCCAGCAGCCGAAACTCAGGGGATAGGGGCGAGCAGTACTTC
NA	TRBJ2-2	TRBV3-1	NA	CASSQVTVLNTGELFF	TGTGCCAGCAGCCAAGTGACAGTCCTGAACACCGGGGAGCTGTTTTTT
few	TRBJ2-5	TRBV4-3	NA	CASSQDVRPQETQYF	TGCGCCAGCAGCCAAGATGTCCGACCCCAAGAGACCCAGTACTTC
NA	TRBJ2-1	TRBV30	NA	CAWTKGGGSYNEQFF	TGTGCCTGGACGAAGGGGGGGGGCTCCTACAATGAGCAGTTCTTC
NA	TRBJ1-3	TRBV27	NA	CASSPGSRISGNTIYF	TGTGCCAGCAGTCCAGGGTCCCGAATCTCTGGAAACACCATATATTTT
NA	TRBJ2-2	TRBV20-1	NA	CSARRGPNTGELFF	TGCAGCGCCAGGCGGGGGCCGAACACCGGGGAGCTGTTTTTT
NA	TRBJ2-3	TRBV10-3	NA	CAISDREQRTDTQYF	TGTGCCATCAGTGACCGGGAGCAGAGGACAGATACGCAGTATTTT
few	TRBJ1-1	TRBV9	NA	CASSVGPLNTEAFF	TGTGCCAGCAGCGTAGGGCCCCTGAACACTGAAGCTTTCTTT
few	TRBJ1-1	TRBV7-9	NA	CASSLVTVNTEAFF	TGTGCCAGCAGCTTAGTTACAGTGAACACTGAAGCTTTCTTT
few	TRBJ2-3	TRBV6-5	TRBD1	CASSYEGQGDTQYF	TGTGCCAGCAGTTACGAGGGACAGGGAGATACGCAGTATTTT
once	TRBJ2-2	TRBV5-1	TRBD1	CASSLAAGGQTGELFF	TGCGCCAGCAGCTTGGCGGCAGGGGGCCAGACCGGGGAGCTGTTTTTT
few	TRBJ2-1	TRBV4-1	NA	CASSQDGRPIDEQFF	TGCGCCAGCAGCCAAGATGGACGGCCGATCGATGAGCAGTTCTTC
few	TRBJ2-5	TRBV11-2	TRBD1	CASRRPGQGETQYF	TGTGCCAGCAGACGACCGGGACAGGGTGAGACCCAGTACTTC